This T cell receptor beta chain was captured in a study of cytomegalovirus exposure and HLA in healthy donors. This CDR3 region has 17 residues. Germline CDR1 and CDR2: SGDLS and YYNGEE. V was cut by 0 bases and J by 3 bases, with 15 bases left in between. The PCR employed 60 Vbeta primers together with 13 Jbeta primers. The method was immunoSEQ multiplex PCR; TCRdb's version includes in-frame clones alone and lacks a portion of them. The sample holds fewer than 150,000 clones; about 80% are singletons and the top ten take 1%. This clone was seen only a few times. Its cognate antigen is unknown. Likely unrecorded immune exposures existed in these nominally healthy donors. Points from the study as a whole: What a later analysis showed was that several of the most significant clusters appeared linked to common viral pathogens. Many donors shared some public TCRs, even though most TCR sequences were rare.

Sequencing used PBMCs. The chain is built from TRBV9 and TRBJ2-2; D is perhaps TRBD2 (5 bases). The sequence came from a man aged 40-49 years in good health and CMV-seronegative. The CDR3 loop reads CASSVGPGNLHTGELFF. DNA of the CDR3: TGTGCCAGCAGCGTAGGCCCCGGGAACCTTCACACCGGGGAGCTGTTTTTT.